Reported below is one T cell receptor beta chain. Selection for sequencing was limited to patients who had shown CD8+CD57+ cell expansion by flow cytometry. This sample was included in a study of CD8+CD57+ T cells in acquired aplastic anemia. This CDR3 spans 15 amino acids. Trimming pared 8 bases from V and 1 base from J, leaving 17 bases between. Per the germline V gene, CDR1 is WSHSY and CDR2 is SAAADI. The template used for profiling TCR beta VDJ and CDR3 was genomic DNA. TCRdb analysed the reads with MiXCR anew, one entry per CDR3 protein. The data hold approximately 250,000 distinct CDR3 sequences, with around 82% observed a single time.

The sequenced material came from sorted CD4+, CD8+, or CD8+CD57+ T cells (not recorded which) from PBMCs. This TCR came from a human donor with aplastic anemia. This chain joins TRBV10-2 and TRBJ1-1; TRBD1 might be the D (6 bases). CDR3 sequence (DNA): TGCGCCAGCGGAAAACGCGGGACATCGAACACTGAAGCTTTCTTT. Residues: CASGKRGTSNTEAFF.